This TCR beta chain was captured by sequencing in a study of identical twins. The germline CDR1 and CDR2 sequences are KGHSH and LQKENI. Between the trimmed V and J ends, which lost 0 bases and 6 bases, there was a span of 7 bases. CDR3 length: 13 amino acids. Using its own MiXCR run on the 5' RACE reads, TCRdb lists one record per CDR3 protein. Here the sample spans 400,000 to 550,000 distinct CDR3 sequences, around 20% being singletons. The same sample was also studied in work on T cells expressing NK-cell markers.

The sequencing sample was made of CD4+ T cells sorted from blood. The V gene is TRBV18, the J gene TRBJ2-3, with D unclear. The source is a woman between 18 and 29 years old in good health. CDR3 region: CASSPPYSDTQYF. The DNA of the CDR3 is TGTGCCAGCTCACCACCTTACAGCGATACGCAGTATTTT.